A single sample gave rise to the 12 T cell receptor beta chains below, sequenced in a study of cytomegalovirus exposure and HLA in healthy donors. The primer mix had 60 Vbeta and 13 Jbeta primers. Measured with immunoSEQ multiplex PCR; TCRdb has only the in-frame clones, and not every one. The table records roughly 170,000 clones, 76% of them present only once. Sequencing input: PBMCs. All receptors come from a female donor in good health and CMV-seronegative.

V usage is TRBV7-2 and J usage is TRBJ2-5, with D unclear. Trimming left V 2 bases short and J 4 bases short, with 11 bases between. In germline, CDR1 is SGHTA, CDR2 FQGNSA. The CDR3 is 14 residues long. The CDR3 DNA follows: TGTGCCAGCAGCTTAAACGCAGGCACAGAGACCCAGTACTTC. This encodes CASSLNAGTETQYF.

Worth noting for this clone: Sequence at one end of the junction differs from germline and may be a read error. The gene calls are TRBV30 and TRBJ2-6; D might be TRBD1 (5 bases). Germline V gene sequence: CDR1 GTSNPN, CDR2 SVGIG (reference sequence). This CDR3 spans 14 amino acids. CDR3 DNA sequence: TGTGCCTGGAGTTCTGGGTCTGGGGCCAACGGCCTGACTTTC. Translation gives CAWSSGSGANGLTF.

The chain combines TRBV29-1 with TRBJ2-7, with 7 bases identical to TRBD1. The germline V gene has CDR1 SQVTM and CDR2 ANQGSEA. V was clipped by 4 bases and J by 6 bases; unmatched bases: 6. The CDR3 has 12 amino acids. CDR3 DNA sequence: TGCAGCGTTGGCGGACAGGTGGGCGAGCAGTACTTC. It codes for CSVGGQVGEQYF.

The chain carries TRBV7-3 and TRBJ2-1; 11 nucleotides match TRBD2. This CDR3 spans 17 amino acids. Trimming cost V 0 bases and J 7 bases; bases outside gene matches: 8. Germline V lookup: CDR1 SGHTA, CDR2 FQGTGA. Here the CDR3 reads CASSLTSGRAGRNEQFF. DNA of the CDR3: TGTGCCAGCAGCTTAACTAGCGGGAGGGCTGGGAGGAATGAGCAGTTCTTC. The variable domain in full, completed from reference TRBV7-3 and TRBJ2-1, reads GAGVSQTPSNKVTEKGKYVELRCDPISGHTALYWYRQSLGQGPEFLIYFQGTGAADDSGLPNDRFFAVRPEGSVSTLKIQRTERGDSAVYLCASSLTSGRAGRNEQFFGPGTRLTVL.

In nucleotides, the CDR3 is TGTGCCAGCAGTTACAAGGGACAGGGAATGACTGAAGCTTTCTTT. Translating it yields CASSYKGQGMTEAFF. The chain combines TRBV6-5 with TRBJ1-1; 9 bases are shared with TRBD1. V was clipped by 2 bases and J by 5 bases; unmatched bases: 6. This CDR3 spans 15 amino acids. CDR1 and CDR2 from the germline V gene are MNHEY and SVGAGI.

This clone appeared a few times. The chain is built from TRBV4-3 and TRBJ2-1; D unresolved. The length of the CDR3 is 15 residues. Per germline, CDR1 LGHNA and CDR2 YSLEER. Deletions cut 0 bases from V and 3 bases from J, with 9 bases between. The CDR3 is CASSQDSSGYNEQFF. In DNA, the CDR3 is TGCGCCAGCAGCCAAGATAGCAGTGGCTACAATGAGCAGTTCTTC.

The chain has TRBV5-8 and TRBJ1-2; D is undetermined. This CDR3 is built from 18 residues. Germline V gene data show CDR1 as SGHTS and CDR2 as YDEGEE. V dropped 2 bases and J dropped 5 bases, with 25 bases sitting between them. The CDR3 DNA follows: TGTGCCAGCAGCTTACGACCGGGTAGTCCTCTTAATTCATATGGCTACACCTTC. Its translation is CASSLRPGSPLNSYGYTF.

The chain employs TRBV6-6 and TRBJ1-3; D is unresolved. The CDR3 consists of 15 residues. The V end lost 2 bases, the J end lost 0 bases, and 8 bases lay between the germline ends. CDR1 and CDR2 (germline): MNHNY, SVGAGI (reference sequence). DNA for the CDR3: TGTGCCAGCAGTTACATGACGGGCTCTGGAAACACCATATATTTT. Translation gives CASSYMTGSGNTIYF.

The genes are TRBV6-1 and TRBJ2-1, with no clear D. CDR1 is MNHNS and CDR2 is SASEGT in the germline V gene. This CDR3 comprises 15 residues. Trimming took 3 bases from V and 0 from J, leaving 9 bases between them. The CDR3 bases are TGTGCCAGCAGTGAGGTGCCGAGCTCCTACAATGAGCAGTTCTTC. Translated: CASSEVPSSYNEQFF.

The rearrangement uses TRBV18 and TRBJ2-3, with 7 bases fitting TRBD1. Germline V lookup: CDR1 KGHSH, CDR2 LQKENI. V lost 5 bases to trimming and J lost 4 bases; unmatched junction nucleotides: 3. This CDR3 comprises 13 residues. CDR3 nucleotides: TGTGCCAGCTCAAGGGACAGATCAGATACGCAGTATTTT. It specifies CASSRDRSDTQYF. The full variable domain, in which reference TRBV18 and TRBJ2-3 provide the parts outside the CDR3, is NAGVMQNPRHLVRRRGQEARLRCSPMKGHSHVYWYRQLPEEGLKFMVYLQKENIIDESGMPKERFSAEFPKEGPSILRIQQVVRGDSAAYFCASSRDRSDTQYFGPGTRLTVL.

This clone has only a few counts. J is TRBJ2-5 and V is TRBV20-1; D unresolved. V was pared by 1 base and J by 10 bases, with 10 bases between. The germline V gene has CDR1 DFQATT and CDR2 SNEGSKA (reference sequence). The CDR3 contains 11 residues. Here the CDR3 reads CSARVPGFQYF. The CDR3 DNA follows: TGCAGTGCTAGAGTGCCGGGTTTCCAGTACTTC.

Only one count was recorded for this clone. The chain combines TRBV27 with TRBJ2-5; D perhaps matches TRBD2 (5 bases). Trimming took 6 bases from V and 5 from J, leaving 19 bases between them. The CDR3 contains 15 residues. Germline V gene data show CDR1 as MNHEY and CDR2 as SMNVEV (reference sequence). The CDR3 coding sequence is TGTGCCAGCAGCCGCCCCGGGGTACGGAGGGAGACCCAGTACTTC. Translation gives CASSRPGVRRETQYF.